This T cell receptor beta chain was sequenced for a study of metastatic and nonmetastatic thyroid tumors (dated by TCRdb to about 2020). Regarding the research as a whole: Repertoires from peripheral blood and from tumor or nodule tissue samples of malignant and benign thyroid patients were compared. Overall study outcomes, separate from this receptor: In both blood and tumor samples, malignant tumors were reported to have significantly higher TCR beta diversity than benign nodules.

This clone was counted ten times or more. Its antigen target is currently unknown. The record has no base qualities; no much larger clone is one base away. Preparation of the library involved PCR. The sample was run on an Illumina HiSeq 4000. The TCR beta-chain CDR3 region of each patient was profiled by high-throughput sequencing. As for the authors' bioinformatics: The researchers built a classifier to tell apart papillary thyroid cancer patients with distant metastasis, based on CDR3 differences among clinicopathological groups. Repertoire diversity was assessed with the Shannon index, and tumor-blood repertoire similarity with the Morisita-Horn index. Using fastp trimming at Q25 and MiXCR clonotype assembly, TCRdb reanalyzed the public sequencing data and kept in-frame beta chains. TCRdb assigned the V and J calls; the authors' analysis was not used. This sample gives over 30,000 clones in total; over 15% of them show up just once. Together, the top ten hold roughly an eighth of the sample.

No treatment had been received by any patient before thyroid surgery. The study retrospectively analysed patient clinical samples collected from about 2012 to 2018 using T-cell receptor beta sequencing. CDR1 and CDR2, per the germline V gene (reference sequence), are DFQATT and SNEGSKA. V is clipped by 3 bases and J by 2 bases, and the sequence between their germline boundaries is 13 bases long. Reading from cysteine to phenylalanine, the CDR3 counts 14 amino acids. Only the CDR3 DNA stays, 42 bases, in frame from base 1. The sample comprised tumor tissue. Recombination joined TRBV20-1 with TRBJ2-5; a tentative D match to TRBD2 spans 6 bases. The origin of this receptor is a female donor with papillary thyroid cancer or a benign thyroid nodule (not recorded which). Some clones in this sample may be carry-over from other donors' samples. The nucleotide sequence is given as TGCAGTGCTAGCAGACTAGAGGGTCAAGAGACCCAGTACTTC. Translated, it reads CSASRLEGQETQYF.